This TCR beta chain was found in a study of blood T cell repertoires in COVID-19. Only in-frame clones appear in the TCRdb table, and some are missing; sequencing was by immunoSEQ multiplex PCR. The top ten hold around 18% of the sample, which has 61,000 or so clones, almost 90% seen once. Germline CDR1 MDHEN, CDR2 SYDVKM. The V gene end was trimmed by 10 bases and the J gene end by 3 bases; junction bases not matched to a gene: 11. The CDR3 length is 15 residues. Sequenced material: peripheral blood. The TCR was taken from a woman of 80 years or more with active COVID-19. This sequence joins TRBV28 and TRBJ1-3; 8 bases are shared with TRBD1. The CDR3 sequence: CATLSDRVGGNTIYF. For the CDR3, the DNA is TGTGCCACACTTTCGGACAGGGTCGGTGGAAACACCATATATTTT.